The present entry profiles one T cell receptor (beta chain) with its context. Antigen: not known. The data were obtained in a study of CD8+CD57+ T cells in acquired aplastic anemia. In the study overall: DNA recovered from sorted CD4+ and CD8+ cells had a mean of approximately 3 ug. Study conclusions and caveats: Patients did not significantly differ from controls in CD8+ Simpson's diversity.

Using genomic DNA as the template, TCR beta VDJ and CDR3 profiling was carried out. TCRdb analysed the reads with MiXCR anew, one entry per CDR3 protein. The table has 75,000 to 100,000 distinct CDR3 sequences, roughly 70% seen once; the top ten hold roughly two thirds. The CDR3 totals 13 residues. Germline trimming cut 6 bases from V and 3 bases from J; bases unmatched to any gene: 3. Germline V gene lookup returns CDR1 SNHLY and CDR2 FYNNEI. Patients selected for sequencing had displayed CD8+CD57+ cell expansion by flow cytometry. Patients had not yet gotten any therapy when their blood was taken for sampling.

The specimen sequenced was sorted CD4+, CD8+, or CD8+CD57+ T cells (not recorded which) from PBMCs. The receptor was derived from a human donor with aplastic anemia. The chain links TRBV2 to TRBJ1-1; 8 positions agree with TRBD1. The CDR3 nucleotides read TGTGCCAGCAGAGGACAGGGCTACACTGAAGCTTTCTTT. Amino acids: CASRGQGYTEAFF.